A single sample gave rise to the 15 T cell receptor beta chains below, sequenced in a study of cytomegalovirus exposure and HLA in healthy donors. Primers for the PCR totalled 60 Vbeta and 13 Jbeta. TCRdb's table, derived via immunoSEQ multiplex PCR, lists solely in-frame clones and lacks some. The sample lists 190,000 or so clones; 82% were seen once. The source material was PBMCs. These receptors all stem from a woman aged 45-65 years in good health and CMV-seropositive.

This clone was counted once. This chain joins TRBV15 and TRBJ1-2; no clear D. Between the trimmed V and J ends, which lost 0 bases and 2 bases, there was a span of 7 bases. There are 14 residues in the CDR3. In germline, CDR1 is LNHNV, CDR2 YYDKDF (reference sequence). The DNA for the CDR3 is TGTGCCACCAGCAGAGATGCGACAAACTATGGCTACACCTTC. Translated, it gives CATSRDATNYGYTF.

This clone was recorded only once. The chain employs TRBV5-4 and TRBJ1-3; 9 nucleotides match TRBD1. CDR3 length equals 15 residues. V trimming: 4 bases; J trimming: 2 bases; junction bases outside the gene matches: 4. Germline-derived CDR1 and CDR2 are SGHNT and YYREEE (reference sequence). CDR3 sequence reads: CASSLWTGAGNTIYF. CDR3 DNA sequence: TGTGCCAGCAGCCTCTGGACAGGGGCTGGAAACACCATATATTTT. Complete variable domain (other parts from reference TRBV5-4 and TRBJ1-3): ETGVTQSPTHLIKTRGQQVTLRCSSQSGHNTVSWYQQALGQGPQFIFQYYREEENGRGNFPPRFSGLQFPNYSSELNVNALELDDSALYLCASSLWTGAGNTIYFGEGSWLTVV.

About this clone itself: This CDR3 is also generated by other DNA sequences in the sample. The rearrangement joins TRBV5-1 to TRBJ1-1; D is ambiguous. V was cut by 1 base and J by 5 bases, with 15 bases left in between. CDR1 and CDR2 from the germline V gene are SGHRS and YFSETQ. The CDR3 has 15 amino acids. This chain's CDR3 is CASSLSGTPGTEAFF. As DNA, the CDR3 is TGCGCCAGCAGCTTGAGTGGAACCCCGGGGACTGAAGCTTTCTTT.

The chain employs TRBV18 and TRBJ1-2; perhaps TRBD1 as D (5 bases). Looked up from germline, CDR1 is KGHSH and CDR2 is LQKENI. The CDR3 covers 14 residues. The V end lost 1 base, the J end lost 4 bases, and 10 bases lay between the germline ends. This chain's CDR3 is CASSPQAGGYGYTF. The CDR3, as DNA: TGTGCCAGCTCACCACAGGCGGGGGGCTATGGCTACACCTTC.

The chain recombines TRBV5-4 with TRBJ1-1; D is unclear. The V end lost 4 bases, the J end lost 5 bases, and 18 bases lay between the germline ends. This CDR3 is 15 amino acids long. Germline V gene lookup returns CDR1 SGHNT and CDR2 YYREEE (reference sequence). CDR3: CASSNYGEGWTEAFF. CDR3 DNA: TGTGCCAGCAGCAATTACGGGGAAGGATGGACTGAAGCTTTCTTT.

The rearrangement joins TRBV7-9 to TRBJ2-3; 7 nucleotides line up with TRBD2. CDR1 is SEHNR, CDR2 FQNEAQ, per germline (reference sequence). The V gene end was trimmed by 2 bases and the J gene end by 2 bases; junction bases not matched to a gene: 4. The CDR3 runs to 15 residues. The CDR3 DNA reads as TGTGCCAGCAGCTTACTAGCGGAGTCCACAGATACGCAGTATTTT. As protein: CASSLLAESTDTQYF.

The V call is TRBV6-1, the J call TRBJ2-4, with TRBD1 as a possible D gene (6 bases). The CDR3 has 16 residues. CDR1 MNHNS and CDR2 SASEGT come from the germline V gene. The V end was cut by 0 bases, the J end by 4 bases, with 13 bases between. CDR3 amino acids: CASSEAVAGAKNIQYF. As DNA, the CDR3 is TGTGCCAGCAGTGAAGCAGTGGCAGGGGCTAAAAACATTCAGTACTTC.

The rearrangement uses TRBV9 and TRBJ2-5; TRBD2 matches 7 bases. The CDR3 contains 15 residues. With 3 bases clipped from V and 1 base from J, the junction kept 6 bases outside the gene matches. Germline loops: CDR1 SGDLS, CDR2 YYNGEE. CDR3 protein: CASSAGASGQETQYF. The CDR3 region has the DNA TGTGCCAGCAGCGCCGGCGCTAGCGGCCAAGAGACCCAGTACTTC.

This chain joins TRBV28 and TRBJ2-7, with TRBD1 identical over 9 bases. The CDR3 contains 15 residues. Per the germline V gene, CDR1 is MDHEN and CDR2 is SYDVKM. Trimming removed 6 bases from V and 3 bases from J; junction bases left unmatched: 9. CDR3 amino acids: CASSIQGALHYEQYF. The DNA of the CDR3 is TGTGCCAGCAGCATACAGGGGGCGCTTCACTACGAGCAGTACTTC.

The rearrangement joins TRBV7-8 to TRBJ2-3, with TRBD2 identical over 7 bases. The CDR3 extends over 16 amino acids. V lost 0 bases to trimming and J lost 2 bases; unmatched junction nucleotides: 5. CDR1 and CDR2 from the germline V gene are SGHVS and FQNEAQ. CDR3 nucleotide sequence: TGTGCCAGCAGCTTAGCGTGGGGGGGGTCCACAGATACGCAGTATTTT. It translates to CASSLAWGGSTDTQYF.

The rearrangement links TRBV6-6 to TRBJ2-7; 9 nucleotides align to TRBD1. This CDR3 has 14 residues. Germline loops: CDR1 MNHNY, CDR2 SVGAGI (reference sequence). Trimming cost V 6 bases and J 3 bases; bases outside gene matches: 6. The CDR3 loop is CASRTPGQGYEQYF. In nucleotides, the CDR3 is TGTGCCAGCAGGACCCCGGGACAGGGCTACGAGCAGTACTTC.

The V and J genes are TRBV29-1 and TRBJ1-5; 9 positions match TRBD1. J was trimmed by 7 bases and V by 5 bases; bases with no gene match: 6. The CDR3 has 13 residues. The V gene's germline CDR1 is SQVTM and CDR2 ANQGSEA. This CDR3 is CSVLQGAGQPQHF. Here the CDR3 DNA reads TGCAGCGTTTTACAGGGGGCAGGACAGCCCCAGCATTTT.

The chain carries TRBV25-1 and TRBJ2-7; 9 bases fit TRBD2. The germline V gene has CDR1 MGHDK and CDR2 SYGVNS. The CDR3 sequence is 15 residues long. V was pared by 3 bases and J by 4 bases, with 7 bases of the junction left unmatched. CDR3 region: CASSEVSAGGYEQYF. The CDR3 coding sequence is TGTGCCAGCAGTGAGGTCTCGGCGGGGGGGTACGAGCAGTACTTC.

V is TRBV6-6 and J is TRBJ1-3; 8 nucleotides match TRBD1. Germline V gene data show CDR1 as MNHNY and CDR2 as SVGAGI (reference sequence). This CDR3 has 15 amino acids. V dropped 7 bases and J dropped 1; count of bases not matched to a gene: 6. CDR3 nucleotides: TGTGCCAGCAAGGCCCGGGACAGGTCTGGAAACACCATATATTTT. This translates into CASKARDRSGNTIYF.

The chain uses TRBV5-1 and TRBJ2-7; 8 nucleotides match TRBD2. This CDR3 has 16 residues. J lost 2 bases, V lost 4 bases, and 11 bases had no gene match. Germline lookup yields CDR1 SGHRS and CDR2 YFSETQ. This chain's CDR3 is CASSVGPGGSTYEQYF. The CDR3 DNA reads TGCGCCAGCAGCGTAGGCCCGGGGGGGAGTACCTACGAGCAGTACTTC.